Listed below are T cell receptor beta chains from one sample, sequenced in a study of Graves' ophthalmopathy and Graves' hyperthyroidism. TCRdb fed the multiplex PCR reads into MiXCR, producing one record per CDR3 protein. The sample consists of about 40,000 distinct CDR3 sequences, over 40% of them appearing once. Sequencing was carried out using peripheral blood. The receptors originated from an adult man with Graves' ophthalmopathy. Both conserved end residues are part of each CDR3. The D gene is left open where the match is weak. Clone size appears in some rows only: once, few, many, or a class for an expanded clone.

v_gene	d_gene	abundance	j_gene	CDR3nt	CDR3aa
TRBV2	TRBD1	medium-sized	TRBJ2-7	TGTGCCAGCGCACGGACAGGGGTCGAGCAGTACTTC	CASARTGVEQYF
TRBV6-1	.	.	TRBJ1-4	TGTGCCAGCAGTGCTGGGACTGGAGGGGGTGATGAAAAACTGTTTTTT	CASSAGTGGGDEKLFF
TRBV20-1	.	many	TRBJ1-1	TGCAGTGCTACACCCGGGAGTCTGAACACTGAAGCTTTCTTT	CSATPGSLNTEAFF
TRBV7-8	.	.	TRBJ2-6	TGTGCCAGCAGCTATACAGAGGGAGCCGGGGCCAACGTCCTGACTTTC	CASSYTEGAGANVLTF
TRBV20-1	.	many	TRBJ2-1	TGCAGTGCTTGGGAAAGGGGGGGAGGGCCCAGCTCCTACAATGAGCAGTTCTTC	CSAWERGGGPSSYNEQFF
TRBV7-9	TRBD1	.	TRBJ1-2	TGTGCCAGCAGCACTGACAGGGGTGGCTACACCTTC	CASSTDRGGYTF
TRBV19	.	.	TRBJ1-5	TGTGCCAGTAGTATTATTAGTTGGAAATATAGCAATCAGCCCCAGCATTTT	CASSIISWKYSNQPQHF
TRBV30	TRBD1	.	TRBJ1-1	TGTGCCTGGAGTGATACGGACAGGCTCACTGAAGCTTTCTTT	CAWSDTDRLTEAFF
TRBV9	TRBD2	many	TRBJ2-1	TGTGCCAGCAGCGGGGGGGGTAGCTCCTACAATGAGCAGTTCTTC	CASSGGGSSYNEQFF
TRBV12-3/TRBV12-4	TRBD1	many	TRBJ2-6	TGTGCCAGCGAAAGCCGGGGACAGGGGGCGGCTGGGGCCAACGTCCTGACTTTC	CASESRGQGAAGANVLTF
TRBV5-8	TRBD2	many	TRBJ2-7	TGTGCCAGCACCCCGGGGGGGCTAGCGGGGGACTACGAGCAGTACTTC	CASTPGGLAGDYEQYF
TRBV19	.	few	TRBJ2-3	TGTGCCAGTAGGCGGGATATCACAGATACGCAGTATTTT	CASRRDITDTQYF
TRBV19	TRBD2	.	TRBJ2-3	TGTGCCAGTAGTATAAGTTCGGCGGGAGGCACAGATACGCAGTATTTT	CASSISSAGGTDTQYF
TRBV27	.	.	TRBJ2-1	TGTGCCAGCAGTTTTCGAAGACACCGGGGAAATGAGCAGTTCTTC	CASSFRRHRGNEQFF
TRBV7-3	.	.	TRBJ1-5	TGTGCCAGCAGCTCCCGGCGGGGGGGCGGCAATCAGCCCCAGCATTTT	CASSSRRGGGNQPQHF
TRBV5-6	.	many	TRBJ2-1	TGTGCCAGCAGCTTGGAAGGGGGGGGCCGGAATGAGCAGTTCTTC	CASSLEGGGRNEQFF
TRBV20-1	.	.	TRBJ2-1	TGCAGTACTAGGAGTTCATGCGGGATCTCCTACAATGAGCAGTTCTTC	CSTRSSCGISYNEQFF
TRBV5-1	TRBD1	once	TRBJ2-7	TGCGCCAGCAGCTTGGAGGGCAGGGGGACCTACGAGCAGTACTTC	CASSLEGRGTYEQYF
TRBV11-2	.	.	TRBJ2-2	TGTGCCAGCAGCTACAACTCTGGGGAGCTGTTTTTT	CASSYNSGELFF
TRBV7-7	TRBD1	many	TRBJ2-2	TGTGCTAGCAGCTTAGATCGGACAGGGGTCGTAACCGGGGAGCTGTTTTTT	CASSLDRTGVVTGELFF
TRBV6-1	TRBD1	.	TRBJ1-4	TGTGCCAGCAGTGAAACGCCGGGACAGGGTAATGAAAAACTGTCTTTT	CASSETPGQGNEKLSF
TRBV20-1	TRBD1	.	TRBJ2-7	TGCAGTGCTTCCGGGACAGGGGGCAAATACGAGCAGTACTTC	CSASGTGGKYEQYF
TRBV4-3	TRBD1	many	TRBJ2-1	TGCGCCAGCAGCCAAGCAGGGGGCTGGGAGCAGTTCTTC	CASSQAGGWEQFF
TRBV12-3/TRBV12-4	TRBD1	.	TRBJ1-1	TGTGCCAGCCATATCAGGGGGATGAACACTGAAGCTTTCTTT	CASHIRGMNTEAFF
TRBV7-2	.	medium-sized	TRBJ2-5	TGTGCCAGCAGCCCAACACGGGGTACCCAGTACTTC	CASSPTRGTQYF
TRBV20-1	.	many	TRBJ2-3	TGCAGTGCTAGAGATGGCGGGCGTAGCACAGATACGCAGTATTTT	CSARDGGRSTDTQYF
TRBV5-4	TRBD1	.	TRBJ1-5	TGTGCCAGCAGCTTGGGTGGACAGGGGTCCAATCAGCCCCAGCATTTT	CASSLGGQGSNQPQHF
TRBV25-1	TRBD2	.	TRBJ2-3	TGTGCCAGCAGTCCCGGGAGCGGGAGAGGGACAGATACGCAGTATTTT	CASSPGSGRGTDTQYF
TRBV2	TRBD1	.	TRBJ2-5	TGTGCCAGCAGGGTATACGGGACAGGACTCACGGGGACCCAGTACTTC	CASRVYGTGLTGTQYF
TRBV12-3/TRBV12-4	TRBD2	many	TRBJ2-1	TGTGCCAGCAGTCCGAGGACTAACCGGGACTACACCAACTACAATGAGCAGTTCTTC	CASSPRTNRDYTNYNEQFF
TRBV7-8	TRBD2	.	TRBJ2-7	TGTGCCAGCAGCTTAGCTCCCGGGGGGACCTACGAGCAGTACTTC	CASSLAPGGTYEQYF
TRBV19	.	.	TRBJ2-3	TGTGCCAGTAGACCGGGACGGGCTAGCACAGATACGCAGTATTTT	CASRPGRASTDTQYF
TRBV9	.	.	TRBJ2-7	TGTGCCAGCAGCGTAGTTGGTAGGGGCGAGCAGTACTTC	CASSVVGRGEQYF
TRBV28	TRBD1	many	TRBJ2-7	TGTGCCAGCAGTTTCCCTGACAGGGCCTCCTACGAGCAGTACTTC	CASSFPDRASYEQYF
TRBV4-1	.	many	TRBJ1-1	TGCGCCAGCAGCCATTTACAGCTTTTGAACACTGAAGCTTTCTTT	CASSHLQLLNTEAFF
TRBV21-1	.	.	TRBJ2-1	TGTGCCAGCAGACCGGGACGCCACACGTACAATGAGCAGTTCTTC	CASRPGRHTYNEQFF
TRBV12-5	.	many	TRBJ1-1	TGTGCTAGTGGTGCGGATTTAATGAACACTGAAGCTTTCTTT	CASGADLMNTEAFF
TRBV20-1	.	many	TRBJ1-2	TGCAGTGCTGAACAAACGACAGAAAGCTATGGCTACACCTTC	CSAEQTTESYGYTF
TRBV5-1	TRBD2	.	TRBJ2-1	TGCGCCTGCAGCGGGGGGAGCTCCTATAATGAGCAGTTCTTC	CACSGGSSYNEQFF
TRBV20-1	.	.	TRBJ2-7	TGCAGTGCTAGAGATCCCGGGACTTCCACCTACGAGCAGTACTTC	CSARDPGTSTYEQYF
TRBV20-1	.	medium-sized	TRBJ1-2	TGCAGTCTAGGTTGGCTTAACTATGGCTACACCTTC	CSLGWLNYGYTF
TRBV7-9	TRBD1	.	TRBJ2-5	TGTGCCAGTAGTTCGACAGGGGGCCCGGGGACCCAGTACTTC	CASSSTGGPGTQYF
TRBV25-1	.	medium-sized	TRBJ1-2	TGTGCCAGCAGTGAATATATCGGGACGGATTATGGCTACACCTTC	CASSEYIGTDYGYTF
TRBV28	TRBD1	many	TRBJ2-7	TGTGCCAGCAGGGGACAGGTCTACGAGCAGTACTTC	CASRGQVYEQYF
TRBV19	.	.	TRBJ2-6	TGTGCCAGTGATACCGGGACAAACACCGGGGCCAACGTCCTGACTTTC	CASDTGTNTGANVLTF
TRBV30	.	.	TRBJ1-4	TGTGCCTGGAGTGTACAGGCCGAGACTAATGAAAAACTGTTTTTT	CAWSVQAETNEKLFF
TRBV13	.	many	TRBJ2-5	TGTGCCAGCAGCTTAAAGGCCCGTTCAGGGGGGGGAGAGACCCAGTACTTC	CASSLKARSGGGETQYF
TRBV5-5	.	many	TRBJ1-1	TGTGCCAGCAGCGGGGGGAGTCCCCCGAACACTGAAGCTTTCTTT	CASSGGSPPNTEAFF
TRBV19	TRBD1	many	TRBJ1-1	TGTGCCAGTAGTATTCACCGGGACAGGGGGCTGGGGAACACTGAAGCTTTCTTT	CASSIHRDRGLGNTEAFF
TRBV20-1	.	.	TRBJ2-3	TGCAGTGCTAGAGCGAGCGGATATGGTGAGCAGTATTTT	CSARASGYGEQYF
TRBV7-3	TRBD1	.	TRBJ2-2	TGTGCCAGCAGACCGACAGGGGGCGGGGAGCTGTTTTTT	CASRPTGGGELFF
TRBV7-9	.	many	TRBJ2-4	TGTGCCAGCAGCTCCGGGTCGGGTAGGCAAAACATTCAGTACTTC	CASSSGSGRQNIQYF
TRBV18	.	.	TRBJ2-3	TGTGCCAGCTCATCAAGCACAGATACGCAGTATTTT	CASSSSTDTQYF
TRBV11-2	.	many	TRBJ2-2	TGTGCCAGCAGCTTAGCCCCGAGAACCGGGGAGCTGTTTTTT	CASSLAPRTGELFF